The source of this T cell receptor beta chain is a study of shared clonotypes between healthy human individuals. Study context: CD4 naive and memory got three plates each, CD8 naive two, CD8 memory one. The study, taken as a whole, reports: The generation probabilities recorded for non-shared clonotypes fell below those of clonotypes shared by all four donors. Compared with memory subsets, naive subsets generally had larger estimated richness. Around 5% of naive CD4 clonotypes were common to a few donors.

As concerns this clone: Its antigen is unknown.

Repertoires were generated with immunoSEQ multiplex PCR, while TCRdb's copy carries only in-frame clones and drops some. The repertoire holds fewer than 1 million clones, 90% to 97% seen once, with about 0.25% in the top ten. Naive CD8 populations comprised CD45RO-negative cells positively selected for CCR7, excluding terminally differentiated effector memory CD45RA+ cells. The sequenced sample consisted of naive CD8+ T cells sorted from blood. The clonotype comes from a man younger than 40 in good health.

CDR3 DNA: TGTGCCAGCGGCGGACAGACCTACGAGCAGTACTTC. It translates to CASGGQTYEQYF. The chain joins TRBV7-2 to TRBJ2-7; D is possibly TRBD1 (6 bases). V lost 8 bases, J lost 2 bases, and 10 bases lay in between. Germline V gene sequence: CDR1 SGHTA, CDR2 FQGNSA. The length of the CDR3 is 12 residues.